Following are 20 T cell receptor beta chains from one sample sequenced in a study of CD8+CD57+ T cells in acquired aplastic anemia. Genomic DNA constituted the template upon which TCR beta VDJ and CDR3 profiling was performed. A single record per CDR3 protein comes from TCRdb applying MiXCR to the reads. The sample records roughly 180,000 distinct CDR3 sequences, less than 55% being singletons. Sequenced material: sorted CD4+, CD8+, or CD8+CD57+ T cells (not recorded which) from PBMCs. All receptors come from a human donor in good health.

At least ten counts were recorded for this clonotype. The chain has TRBV24-1 and TRBJ1-1; D gene uncertain. Germline values: CDR1 KGHDR, CDR2 SFDVKD. V gave up 6 bases and J gave up 3 bases, with 7 bases separating them. This CDR3 spans 12 amino acids. The CDR3 region is CATSTAYTEAFF. CDR3 bases: TGTGCCACCAGTACGGCCTACACTGAAGCTTTCTTT.

This clonotype was detected many times. In DNA form, the CDR3 reads TGTGCCTGGAGTATCGAGCCGGGGACCCAGTACTTC. Amino acid sequence: CAWSIEPGTQYF. The chain is built from TRBV30 and TRBJ2-5, with D uncertain. V was clipped by 2 bases and J by 7 bases, with 11 bases between them. The CDR3 spans 12 residues. Looked up from germline, CDR1 is GTSNPN and CDR2 is SVGIG (reference sequence).

The sample holds many counts of this clonotype. CDR3 sequence reads: CASSPDRFSRNNSPLHF. Here the CDR3 DNA reads TGTGCCAGCAGCCCGGACAGGTTTTCGCGCAATAATTCACCCCTCCACTTT. The chain employs TRBV4-2 and TRBJ1-6, with 7 bases fitting TRBD1. Germline trimming cut 4 bases from V and 5 bases from J; bases unmatched to any gene: 11. CDR1 is LGHNA, CDR2 YNFKEQ, per germline. This CDR3 is 17 amino acids long.

This clonotype has a count of ten or more. The rearrangement uses TRBV12-3 or TRBV12-4 and TRBJ2-7; TRBD1 matches at 8 bases. CDR3 length: 14 residues. The trim removed 5 bases at V and 2 bases at J, leaving 5 bases unmatched. The CDR3 coding sequence is TGTGCCAGCAGTGCGACAGGGGTAGCCTACGAGCAGTACTTC. Its protein is CASSATGVAYEQYF.

This clonotype was seen repeatedly, ten times or more. At one end, the junction sequence differs from germline, possibly due to a read error. The chain has TRBV7-7 and TRBJ2-5, with a weak D call TRBD2 (5 bases). Germline CDR1 and CDR2: SSHAT and FNYEAQ (reference sequence). This CDR3 region has 13 residues. CDR3 amino acids: CASSSVGNGAQYF. Here the CDR3 DNA reads TGTGCTAGCAGCTCAGTGGGGAACGGGGCCCAGTACTTC.

This clonotype was picked up many times. This sequence joins TRBV7-9 and TRBJ1-6; a weak D match, TRBD1 (6 bases). The CDR3 loop spans 17 amino acids. In germline, CDR1 is SEHNR, CDR2 FQNEAQ (reference sequence). Between the trimmed V and J ends, which lost 5 bases and 10 bases, there was a span of 24 bases. The CDR3 DNA sequence: TGTGCCAGCAGCCCCGGCGGGGCAGGGGTGGTTCGATCACCCCTCCACTTT. This sequence encodes CASSPGGAGVVRSPLHF.

This clonotype was detected ten times or more. The V and J genes are TRBV19 and TRBJ1-5, with D maybe TRBD1 (6 bases). Deletions cut 0 bases from V and 0 bases from J, with 12 bases between. The CDR3 extends over 17 amino acids. Germline values: CDR1 LNHDA, CDR2 SQIVND (reference sequence). CDR3 coding DNA: TGTGCCAGTAGTATAGATATAGGGGGTGGTAGCAATCAGCCCCAGCATTTT. It yields the protein CASSIDIGGGSNQPQHF.

The gene calls are TRBV7-9 and TRBJ2-7, with TRBD1 identical over 7 bases. Germline CDR1 and CDR2: SEHNR and FQNEAQ (reference sequence). V lost 5 bases, J lost 5 bases, and 6 bases stayed unmatched. The CDR3 consists of 13 residues. The CDR3 spells CASSLDRFDEQYF. The CDR3 region has the DNA TGTGCCAGCAGCCTGGACAGGTTCGACGAGCAGTACTTC. The full variable domain, its missing parts supplied by reference TRBV7-9 and TRBJ2-7, is DTGVSQNPRHKITKRGQNVTFRCDPISEHNRLYWYRQTLGQGPEFLTYFQNEAQLEKSRLLSDRFSAERPKGSFSTLEIQRTEQGDSAMYLCASSLDRFDEQYFGPGTRLTVT.

This clonotype was seen only a few times. The chain employs TRBV20-1 and TRBJ2-3; D is unresolved. CDR3 length equals 10 residues. The V gene lost 7 bases and the J gene lost 2 bases, with 4 bases spanning the gap. Germline assignment: CDR1 DFQATT and CDR2 SNEGSKA (reference sequence). For the CDR3, the DNA is TGCAGTGTCGTCACAGATACGCAGTATTTT. Its translation is CSVVTDTQYF.

This clonotype was picked up a small number of times. Germline is not matched at one junction end, which may reflect a read error. The chain carries TRBV7-4 and TRBJ1-5; possible D gene TRBD1, 5 bases. The CDR3 totals 14 residues. Germline CDR1 SGHVT, CDR2 SQSDAQ. The DNA for the CDR3 is TGTGCCTGCAGCTTACAGGCTAAGAATCAGCCCCAGCATTTT. Translated, it gives CACSLQAKNQPQHF.

This clonotype has a count of ten or more. The rearrangement uses TRBV6-6 and TRBJ1-4, with D perhaps matching TRBD1 (5 bases). This CDR3 is built from 14 residues. Germline lookup yields CDR1 MNHNY and CDR2 SVGAGI (reference sequence). Trimming pared 3 bases from V and 4 bases from J, leaving 9 bases between. The CDR3 nucleotides read TGTGCCAGCAGTTATTCGGGACTTAATGAAAAACTGTTTTTT. It specifies CASSYSGLNEKLFF.

This clonotype was observed a single time. J is TRBJ2-5 and V is TRBV29-1, with D possibly TRBD1 on 5 matching bases. The length of the CDR3 is 12 residues. V dropped 5 bases and J dropped 4 bases, with 11 bases sitting between them. Germline-derived CDR1 and CDR2 are SQVTM and ANQGSEA. The CDR3, as DNA: TGCAGCGTTTCTGGGGCAAGAGAGACCCAGTACTTC. Protein sequence: CSVSGARETQYF.

J is TRBJ2-7 and V is TRBV10-3; unclear D gene. This CDR3 has 15 amino acids. Between the trimmed V and J ends, which lost 3 bases and 3 bases, there was a span of 15 bases. Germline V gene sequence: CDR1 ENHRY, CDR2 SYGVKD. This CDR3 is CAISDPVGSYYEQYF. CDR3 coding DNA: TGTGCCATCAGTGACCCCGTCGGCAGTTACTACGAGCAGTACTTC.

The chain employs TRBV9 and TRBJ2-3; maybe TRBD1 (7 bases). CDR1 is SGDLS, CDR2 YYNGEE, per germline. Trimming stripped 3 bases from V and 2 bases from J, with 10 bases between. The CDR3 sequence is 14 residues long. The CDR3 sequence: CASSGGTDTDTQYF. CDR3 nucleotides: TGTGCCAGCAGCGGCGGGACAGACACAGATACGCAGTATTTT.

Details on this clonotype: A much larger clone differs from this one at a single base, so this may be a read error. The chain has TRBV5-1 and TRBJ2-3; 13 nucleotides match TRBD2. The CDR3 is 17 residues long. Per the germline V gene, CDR1 is SGHRS and CDR2 is YFSETQ. The CDR3 sequence is CASSMGLAGFSTYTQYF. The CDR3 region has the DNA TGCGCCAGCAGCATGGGACTAGCGGGATTCTCCACATATACGCAGTATTTT.

This chain connects TRBV2 to TRBJ2-7; TRBD2 agrees at 9 bases. With V trimmed by 6 bases and J by 4 bases, 4 bases remained unmatched. This CDR3 is built from 13 residues. CDR1 and CDR2 from the germline V gene are SNHLY and FYNNEI. The CDR3 here is CASRTSGVYEQYF. CDR3 bases: TGTGCCAGCAGGACTAGCGGCGTTTACGAGCAGTACTTC.

CDR3 region: CASSWRGGAYEQYF. CDR3 bases: TGTGCCAGTAGTTGGAGAGGGGGGGCTTACGAGCAGTACTTC. The chain combines TRBV19 with TRBJ2-7, with a possible D match to TRBD2 (7 bases). Germline loops: CDR1 LNHDA, CDR2 SQIVND (reference sequence). Trimming left V 5 bases short and J 4 bases short, with 15 bases between. The CDR3 contains 14 residues.

The V and J genes are TRBV19 and TRBJ1-5; weak D call: TRBD1 (6 bases). Germline V CDR1 and CDR2: LNHDA, SQIVND (reference sequence). V dropped 7 bases and J dropped 2 bases, with 12 bases sitting between them. The CDR3 is 14 amino acids. The CDR3 nucleotides are TGTGCCAGTAAAGATCCAGGGGGCAATCAGCCCCAGCATTTT. It yields the protein CASKDPGGNQPQHF.

The table lists this clonotype with a few counts. The rearrangement joins TRBV7-8 to TRBJ2-5; maybe TRBD1 (6 bases). Germline CDR1 is SGHVS and CDR2 is FQNEAQ. The CDR3 covers 14 residues. Trimming cost V 6 bases and J 1 base, with 12 bases left between them. The chain's CDR3 is CASSPRRGQETQYF. CDR3 nucleotides: TGTGCCAGCAGTCCCCGCAGGGGCCAAGAGACCCAGTACTTC.

The table lists this clonotype with many counts. This chain connects TRBV9 to TRBJ2-2; D might be TRBD2 (5 bases). The CDR3 sequence is 15 residues long. V lost 4 bases and J lost 7, with 17 bases in between. CDR1 is SGDLS and CDR2 is YYNGEE in the germline V gene. CDR3: CASSLAGNGIGELFF. The CDR3 DNA sequence: TGTGCCAGCAGCTTAGCCGGGAATGGCATCGGGGAGCTGTTTTTT.